A selection of T cell receptor beta chains follows, all from one sample in a study of identifying expanded T cells in peripheral blood. Profiling relied on immunoSEQ multiplex PCR, and the TCRdb table lists in-frame clones only, not all of them. This sample carries nearly 60,000 clones, approximately 90% of them seen once, and the ten largest clones take approximately 3.8%. Sequenced input: blood. Receptors originate from a person aged 18 to 70 in good health. Each CDR3 is given with its conserved first and last residue. The order of the fields is V gene, J gene, clone size, D gene, CDR3 DNA, CDR3 protein. The D gene is left open where the match is weak. The size field is filled for only some rows; it gives once, few, many or a size class.

v_call: TRBV28; j_call: TRBJ2-5; clone_size: .; d_call: .; cdr3_nt: TGTGCCAGCAGTTCCCAGACAGAAGAGACCCAGTACTTC; cdr3_aa: CASSSQTEETQYF
v_call: TRBV7-2; j_call: TRBJ1-5; clone_size: few; d_call: TRBD1; cdr3_nt: TGTGCCAGTAGTGACAGGGCCAATCAGCCCCAGCATTTT; cdr3_aa: CASSDRANQPQHF
v_call: TRBV29-1; j_call: TRBJ2-3; clone_size: .; d_call: TRBD1; cdr3_nt: TGCAGCGTTGAACTCGATATGACAGGGCTAGATACGCAGTATTTT; cdr3_aa: CSVELDMTGLDTQYF
v_call: TRBV10-3; j_call: TRBJ2-2; clone_size: .; d_call: .; cdr3_nt: TGTGCCATGACCAGGGCGAACACCGGGGAGCTGTTTTTT; cdr3_aa: CAMTRANTGELFF
v_call: TRBV7-2; j_call: TRBJ2-2; clone_size: .; d_call: TRBD1; cdr3_nt: TGTGCCAGCAGCTTAGCCGGGACAGGTACCCCCACCGGGGAGCTGTTTTTT; cdr3_aa: CASSLAGTGTPTGELFF
v_call: TRBV5-6; j_call: TRBJ2-5; clone_size: .; d_call: .; cdr3_nt: TGTGCCAGCAGCCGGAAAGAGACCCAGTACTTC; cdr3_aa: CASSRKETQYF
v_call: TRBV6-1; j_call: TRBJ2-3; clone_size: .; d_call: .; cdr3_nt: TGTGCCAGCAGTCCGGCGGGGGATACGCAGTATTTT; cdr3_aa: CASSPAGDTQYF
v_call: TRBV7-2; j_call: TRBJ1-5; clone_size: .; d_call: .; cdr3_nt: TGTGCCAGCAGCTTGAACGTCAATCAGCCCCAGCATTTT; cdr3_aa: CASSLNVNQPQHF
v_call: TRBV14; j_call: TRBJ2-7; clone_size: .; d_call: TRBD1; cdr3_nt: TGTGCCAGCAGCCAAGAATTGGGGCAGGGGGCCGACGAGCAGTACTTC; cdr3_aa: CASSQELGQGADEQYF
v_call: TRBV18; j_call: TRBJ2-3; clone_size: .; d_call: .; cdr3_nt: TGTGCCAGCTCAGACTTGACCAGAGGCACAGATACGCAGTATTTT; cdr3_aa: CASSDLTRGTDTQYF
v_call: TRBV7-2; j_call: TRBJ2-7; clone_size: .; d_call: .; cdr3_nt: TGTGCCAGCAGCTTAGGAATTGGGGGTTACTACGAGCAGTACTTC; cdr3_aa: CASSLGIGGYYEQYF
v_call: TRBV11-2; j_call: TRBJ2-2; clone_size: .; d_call: .; cdr3_nt: TGTGCCAGCAGGCCCCTCTTTAACAACACCGGGGAGCTGTTTTTT; cdr3_aa: CASRPLFNNTGELFF
v_call: TRBV7-8; j_call: TRBJ2-7; clone_size: .; d_call: .; cdr3_nt: TGTGCCAGCAGCTTAGCGAAAAACGAGCAGTACTTC; cdr3_aa: CASSLAKNEQYF
v_call: TRBV7-9; j_call: TRBJ1-2; clone_size: .; d_call: .; cdr3_nt: TGTGCCAGCAGCTTAGACAGGGTCCTATACGGCTACACCTTC; cdr3_aa: CASSLDRVLYGYTF
v_call: TRBV7-2; j_call: TRBJ1-4; clone_size: .; d_call: TRBD1; cdr3_nt: TGTGCCAGCAGCTTAGACCCCCAGGGGGCGGGTGAAAAACTGTTTTTT; cdr3_aa: CASSLDPQGAGEKLFF
v_call: TRBV7-9; j_call: TRBJ1-4; clone_size: once; d_call: .; cdr3_nt: TGTGCCAGCACGCCGGCAGGGCGGAATGAAAAACTGTTTTTT; cdr3_aa: CASTPAGRNEKLFF
v_call: TRBV5-1; j_call: TRBJ2-5; clone_size: .; d_call: TRBD2; cdr3_nt: TGCGCCAGCAGCTTGGAGGTAGCGGGGCAAGAGACCCAGTACTTC; cdr3_aa: CASSLEVAGQETQYF
v_call: TRBV9; j_call: TRBJ1-1; clone_size: .; d_call: .; cdr3_nt: TGTGCCAGCAGCGTAGGGAGTCAGGGGTGGGGCACTGAAGCTTTCTTT; cdr3_aa: CASSVGSQGWGTEAFF
v_call: TRBV6-1; j_call: TRBJ1-6; clone_size: few; d_call: .; cdr3_nt: TGTGCCAGCAAAGGGGACGGATCCTATAATTCACCCCTCCACTTT; cdr3_aa: CASKGDGSYNSPLHF
v_call: TRBV7-7; j_call: TRBJ2-7; clone_size: .; d_call: .; cdr3_nt: TGTGCCAGCAGCTCGTTCCGGGAGACCTACGAGCAGTACTTC; cdr3_aa: CASSSFRETYEQYF
v_call: TRBV14; j_call: TRBJ1-1; clone_size: .; d_call: .; cdr3_nt: TGTGCCAGCAGCCAAGACGGAGTCTCAATCCGTGAAGCTTTCTTT; cdr3_aa: CASSQDGVSIREAFF
v_call: TRBV7-6; j_call: TRBJ1-3; clone_size: .; d_call: .; cdr3_nt: TGTGCCAGCAGCTTAGCGCCGAGCCTCCGCTCTGGAAACACCATATATTTT; cdr3_aa: CASSLAPSLRSGNTIYF
v_call: TRBV28; j_call: TRBJ2-5; clone_size: .; d_call: TRBD2; cdr3_nt: TGTGCCAGCAGTTCAACCGGGACTAGCGGGACGGAGACCCAGTACTTC; cdr3_aa: CASSSTGTSGTETQYF
v_call: TRBV7-2; j_call: TRBJ2-7; clone_size: .; d_call: TRBD2; cdr3_nt: TGTGCCAGCTCGACTAGCGGGAGCCCCTACGAGCAGTACTTC; cdr3_aa: CASSTSGSPYEQYF
v_call: TRBV27; j_call: TRBJ2-7; clone_size: .; d_call: .; cdr3_nt: TGTGCCAGCCCCGGCAGGAACTTTTACTACGAGCAGTACTTC; cdr3_aa: CASPGRNFYYEQYF
v_call: TRBV7-2; j_call: TRBJ2-5; clone_size: .; d_call: .; cdr3_nt: TGTGCCAGCAGCTTTTCCAGGGGAAAAGAGACCCAGTACTTC; cdr3_aa: CASSFSRGKETQYF
v_call: TRBV28; j_call: TRBJ1-4; clone_size: .; d_call: TRBD1; cdr3_nt: TGTGCCAGCAGTTTCCAGACAGGGGGTGATGAAAAACTGTTTTTT; cdr3_aa: CASSFQTGGDEKLFF
v_call: TRBV5-5; j_call: TRBJ1-3; clone_size: once; d_call: .; cdr3_nt: TGTGCCAGCAGCTTGGGGGGCGCCTACTCTGGAAACACCATATATTTT; cdr3_aa: CASSLGGAYSGNTIYF
v_call: TRBV19; j_call: TRBJ1-2; clone_size: .; d_call: .; cdr3_nt: TGTGCCAGTACTATAAAGGGGTCAGACTATGGCTACACCTTC; cdr3_aa: CASTIKGSDYGYTF
v_call: TRBV6-5; j_call: TRBJ2-2; clone_size: .; d_call: .; cdr3_nt: TGTGCCAGCAGTTACTCGACAGGGAACACCGGGGAGCTGTTTTTT; cdr3_aa: CASSYSTGNTGELFF
v_call: TRBV9; j_call: TRBJ2-1; clone_size: .; d_call: .; cdr3_nt: TGTGCCAGCAGCGGGCTCGGGGAGGCCGGAAATGAGCAGTTCTTC; cdr3_aa: CASSGLGEAGNEQFF
v_call: TRBV5-4; j_call: TRBJ1-6; clone_size: .; d_call: TRBD1; cdr3_nt: TGTGCCAGCAGCATTGGACAGGCATTCTCCTATAATTCACCCCTCCACTTT; cdr3_aa: CASSIGQAFSYNSPLHF
v_call: TRBV2; j_call: TRBJ1-2; clone_size: .; d_call: TRBD1; cdr3_nt: TGTGCCAGCAGGGCGGAATTACAGGGGGCTAGGTCTAACTATGGCTACACCTTC; cdr3_aa: CASRAELQGARSNYGYTF
v_call: TRBV7-2; j_call: TRBJ2-3; clone_size: .; d_call: TRBD2; cdr3_nt: TGTGCCAGCAGGTTGCAAGCGGGGGCCCCCGATACGCAGTATTTT; cdr3_aa: CASRLQAGAPDTQYF
v_call: TRBV2; j_call: TRBJ2-7; clone_size: .; d_call: .; cdr3_nt: TGTGCCAGCAGCGACAGTTTGTTTGACTACGAGCAGTACTTC; cdr3_aa: CASSDSLFDYEQYF
v_call: TRBV9; j_call: TRBJ2-5; clone_size: .; d_call: TRBD1; cdr3_nt: TGTGCCAGCAGCGCCCGGACAGGGCAAGAGACCCAGTACTTC; cdr3_aa: CASSARTGQETQYF
v_call: TRBV6-1; j_call: TRBJ1-1; clone_size: .; d_call: TRBD1; cdr3_nt: TGCGCCAGCAGCGGACAGGGAGTTGGCACTGAAGCTTTCTTT; cdr3_aa: CASSGQGVGTEAFF
v_call: TRBV6-5; j_call: TRBJ2-7; clone_size: .; d_call: .; cdr3_nt: TGTGCCAGCAGCCTTACAGGAAACTACGAGCAGTACTTC; cdr3_aa: CASSLTGNYEQYF
v_call: TRBV21-1; j_call: TRBJ1-3; clone_size: .; d_call: .; cdr3_nt: TGTGCCAGCGCAGAAGACAGAGACTCTGGAAACACCATATATTTT; cdr3_aa: CASAEDRDSGNTIYF
v_call: TRBV30; j_call: TRBJ1-4; clone_size: .; d_call: .; cdr3_nt: TGTGCCTGGAGTGTACTGGCGTCAGAAAAACTGTTTTTT; cdr3_aa: CAWSVLASEKLFF
v_call: TRBV7-9; j_call: TRBJ2-5; clone_size: .; d_call: .; cdr3_nt: TGTGCCAGCAGCTCGGGGGAGACCCAGTACTTC; cdr3_aa: CASSSGETQYF
v_call: TRBV14; j_call: TRBJ1-4; clone_size: .; d_call: .; cdr3_nt: TGTGCCAGCAGCCAAGGTTTGCTCGAAAAACTGTTTTTT; cdr3_aa: CASSQGLLEKLFF
v_call: TRBV7-2; j_call: TRBJ2-7; clone_size: .; d_call: TRBD2; cdr3_nt: TGTGCCAGCAGCTCAACACTAGCGGGGGGGCTGAGGGAGCAGTACTTC; cdr3_aa: CASSSTLAGGLREQYF
v_call: TRBV7-2; j_call: TRBJ1-1; clone_size: .; d_call: .; cdr3_nt: TGTGCCAGCAGCTTAGGGGGTAGAAAAGCTTTCTTT; cdr3_aa: CASSLGGRKAFF
v_call: TRBV10-3; j_call: TRBJ2-3; clone_size: .; d_call: .; cdr3_nt: TGTGCCATCAGTGAGTCCGGAACCGGGACGTCAACCACAGATACGCAGTATTTT; cdr3_aa: CAISESGTGTSTTDTQYF
v_call: TRBV5-5; j_call: TRBJ2-7; clone_size: .; d_call: TRBD1; cdr3_nt: TGTGCCAGCAGCTTGCCCGACAGGGGGATAAACGAGCAGTACTTC; cdr3_aa: CASSLPDRGINEQYF
v_call: TRBV7-9; j_call: TRBJ2-7; clone_size: .; d_call: TRBD2; cdr3_nt: TGTGCCAGCAGCTTTTTAGCGGGAAATTCCTACGAGCAGTACTTC; cdr3_aa: CASSFLAGNSYEQYF
v_call: TRBV2; j_call: TRBJ2-2; clone_size: .; d_call: TRBD1; cdr3_nt: TGTGCCAGCATGCCACGGGACAGGGTTGGCGGGGAGCTGTTTTTT; cdr3_aa: CASMPRDRVGGELFF
v_call: TRBV6-6; j_call: TRBJ1-4; clone_size: .; d_call: .; cdr3_nt: TGTGCCAGCAGTTACTCTTTTGGCAGGGGCCCTGGAAAACTGTTTTTT; cdr3_aa: CASSYSFGRGPGKLFF
v_call: TRBV14; j_call: TRBJ1-1; clone_size: .; d_call: .; cdr3_nt: TGTGCCAGCAGCCAGTATGGTGAGACGGGCGAAGCTTTCTTT; cdr3_aa: CASSQYGETGEAFF
v_call: TRBV10-3; j_call: TRBJ1-4; clone_size: few; d_call: .; cdr3_nt: TGTGCCATCCAACAGAACCCCGGGACACTGTTTTTT; cdr3_aa: CAIQQNPGTLFF
v_call: TRBV7-2; j_call: TRBJ2-7; clone_size: .; d_call: TRBD1; cdr3_nt: TGTGCCAGCAGCTTTCAGGCAGGGGGTTACGAGCAGTACTTC; cdr3_aa: CASSFQAGGYEQYF
v_call: TRBV20-1; j_call: TRBJ1-3; clone_size: .; d_call: .; cdr3_nt: TGCAGTGGCTCACATGGGAACACCATATATTTT; cdr3_aa: CSGSHGNTIYF
v_call: TRBV4-1; j_call: TRBJ1-4; clone_size: .; d_call: .; cdr3_nt: TGCGCCAGCAGCCAAGGAAGTGTGACGGGGGAAAAACTGTTTTTT; cdr3_aa: CASSQGSVTGEKLFF
v_call: TRBV7-2; j_call: TRBJ2-7; clone_size: .; d_call: .; cdr3_nt: TGTGCCAGCAGCTTAGCGCTGGAGGGGTCGAGCGAGCAGTACTTC; cdr3_aa: CASSLALEGSSEQYF